The rows below give T cell receptor beta chains drawn from one sample of a study of T cells in narcolepsy. The table came from immunoSEQ multiplex PCR; TCRdb's copy has only in-frame clones and leaves some out. In the table there are about 26,000 clones, about 80% of which are singletons. Material for sequencing was memory (CD45RA-) CD4+ T cells from blood. All receptors derive from a human donor in good health. Both conserved end residues are part of each CDR3. Each record gives: clone size, V gene, D gene, J gene, CDR3 protein, CDR3 DNA. D genes are given only for firm matches. The size entry is marked missing in some rows and otherwise reads once, few, many or a size class.

abundance: -
v_gene: TRBV5-1
d_gene: -
j_gene: TRBJ1-6
CDR3aa: CASSLDGGYNSPLHF
CDR3nt: TGCGCCAGCAGCTTGGACGGGGGATATAATTCACCCCTCCACTTT

abundance: -
v_gene: TRBV7-8
d_gene: -
j_gene: TRBJ2-7
CDR3aa: CASSSDRYSYEQYF
CDR3nt: TGTGCCAGCAGCTCTGACCGTTACTCCTACGAGCAGTACTTC

abundance: once
v_gene: TRBV27
d_gene: TRBD1
j_gene: TRBJ1-2
CDR3aa: CASSSSGGAGYTF
CDR3nt: TGTGCCAGCAGTTCCTCAGGGGGCGCTGGCTACACCTTC

abundance: -
v_gene: TRBV7-9
d_gene: -
j_gene: TRBJ2-1
CDR3aa: CASSLDGWGEVEQFF
CDR3nt: TGTGCCAGCAGCTTAGATGGTTGGGGGGAGGTTGAGCAGTTCTTC

abundance: -
v_gene: TRBV2
d_gene: -
j_gene: TRBJ2-1
CDR3aa: CASSATREMSGQFF
CDR3nt: TGTGCCAGCAGTGCGACTAGGGAAATGAGCGGGCAGTTCTTC

abundance: -
v_gene: TRBV7-2
d_gene: TRBD1
j_gene: TRBJ1-5
CDR3aa: CASSLTTGDQPQHF
CDR3nt: TGTGCCAGCAGCTTAACGACAGGGGATCAGCCCCAGCATTTT

abundance: -
v_gene: TRBV27
d_gene: TRBD1
j_gene: TRBJ1-1
CDR3aa: CASSKGQGAPTEAFF
CDR3nt: TGTGCCAGCAGTAAGGGACAGGGGGCGCCCACTGAAGCTTTCTTT

abundance: few
v_gene: TRBV30
d_gene: -
j_gene: TRBJ2-4
CDR3aa: CAWSKDRVGGKNIQYF
CDR3nt: TGTGCCTGGAGTAAAGACAGGGTGGGGGGCAAAAACATTCAGTACTTC

abundance: -
v_gene: TRBV6-6
d_gene: -
j_gene: TRBJ1-5
CDR3aa: CASREGRVSNQPQHF
CDR3nt: TGTGCCAGCAGGGAGGGACGAGTTAGCAATCAGCCCCAGCATTTT

abundance: -
v_gene: TRBV18
d_gene: -
j_gene: TRBJ1-1
CDR3aa: CASSPGVIPNTEAFF
CDR3nt: TGTGCCAGCTCACCGGGGGTTATTCCGAACACTGAAGCTTTCTTT

abundance: -
v_gene: TRBV7-9
d_gene: -
j_gene: TRBJ2-5
CDR3aa: CASSLVASGAGQETQYF
CDR3nt: TGTGCCAGCAGCTTAGTTGCCAGCGGAGCAGGACAAGAGACCCAGTACTTC

abundance: -
v_gene: TRBV29-1
d_gene: TRBD2
j_gene: TRBJ2-1
CDR3aa: CSVETSGRKNEQFF
CDR3nt: TGCAGCGTTGAGACTAGCGGGAGAAAGAATGAGCAGTTCTTC

abundance: -
v_gene: TRBV7-3
d_gene: -
j_gene: TRBJ1-6
CDR3aa: CASSLDGYNSPLHF
CDR3nt: TGTGCCAGCAGCTTAGACGGCTATAATTCACCCCTCCACTTT

abundance: -
v_gene: TRBV18
d_gene: TRBD1
j_gene: TRBJ2-1
CDR3aa: CASSPRDRDNEQFF
CDR3nt: TGTGCCAGCTCACCCCGGGACAGGGACAATGAGCAGTTCTTC

abundance: few
v_gene: TRBV5-6
d_gene: TRBD2
j_gene: TRBJ2-3
CDR3aa: CASSRSGASTDTQYF
CDR3nt: TGTGCCAGCAGCCGTAGCGGGGCTAGCACAGATACGCAGTATTTT

abundance: -
v_gene: TRBV7-2
d_gene: -
j_gene: TRBJ2-7
CDR3aa: CASSSIYEQYF
CDR3nt: TGTGCCAGCAGCTCCATATACGAGCAGTACTTC

abundance: -
v_gene: TRBV10-3
d_gene: -
j_gene: TRBJ1-4
CDR3aa: CAIRPSDSSNEKLFF
CDR3nt: TGTGCCATCAGACCGTCGGACAGCAGTAATGAAAAACTGTTTTTT

abundance: few
v_gene: TRBV20-1
d_gene: -
j_gene: TRBJ2-3
CDR3aa: CSAYSRDTQYF
CDR3nt: TGCAGTGCCTATTCGAGAGATACGCAGTATTTT

abundance: -
v_gene: TRBV5-8
d_gene: TRBD1
j_gene: TRBJ1-1
CDR3aa: CASNIETGVMNTEAFF
CDR3nt: TGTGCCAGCAATATCGAGACAGGGGTCATGAACACTGAAGCTTTCTTT

abundance: -
v_gene: TRBV6-5
d_gene: -
j_gene: TRBJ1-5
CDR3aa: CASSRRGDRNQPQHF
CDR3nt: TGTGCCAGCAGTCGCCGAGGGGACCGCAATCAGCCCCAGCATTTT

abundance: -
v_gene: TRBV28
d_gene: TRBD1
j_gene: TRBJ2-7
CDR3aa: CASSLVPGQGTDEQYF
CDR3nt: TGTGCCAGCAGCCTGGTCCCGGGACAGGGTACCGACGAGCAGTACTTC

abundance: -
v_gene: TRBV7-2
d_gene: -
j_gene: TRBJ1-2
CDR3aa: CASSLGTNYGYTF
CDR3nt: TGTGCCAGCAGCTTAGGTACTAACTATGGCTACACCTTC

abundance: -
v_gene: TRBV5-6
d_gene: TRBD1
j_gene: TRBJ2-1
CDR3aa: CASTRDRGHEQFF
CDR3nt: TGTGCCAGCACAAGGGACAGGGGCCATGAGCAGTTCTTC

abundance: -
v_gene: TRBV5-1
d_gene: -
j_gene: TRBJ2-3
CDR3aa: CASSFQGLTDTQYF
CDR3nt: TGCGCCAGCAGCTTCCAGGGGTTAACAGATACGCAGTATTTT

abundance: -
v_gene: TRBV4-1
d_gene: -
j_gene: TRBJ1-2
CDR3aa: CASSQKDSAGYGYTF
CDR3nt: TGCGCCAGCAGCCAAAAGGACAGTGCCGGCTATGGCTACACCTTC

abundance: -
v_gene: TRBV2
d_gene: -
j_gene: TRBJ1-1
CDR3aa: CASIAYRDTEAFF
CDR3nt: TGTGCCAGCATAGCCTACCGGGACACTGAAGCTTTCTTT

abundance: -
v_gene: TRBV11-2
d_gene: -
j_gene: TRBJ1-2
CDR3aa: CASSPRPGSILTNYGYTF
CDR3nt: TGTGCCAGCAGCCCCCGACCGGGATCTATACTTACTAACTATGGCTACACCTTC

abundance: -
v_gene: TRBV19
d_gene: -
j_gene: TRBJ2-7
CDR3aa: CASSVWGSEQYF
CDR3nt: TGTGCCAGTAGTGTCTGGGGTTCCGAGCAGTACTTC

abundance: few
v_gene: TRBV19
d_gene: -
j_gene: TRBJ1-5
CDR3aa: CASSPPGGPNQPQHF
CDR3nt: TGTGCCAGTAGCCCTCCGGGGGGGCCCAATCAGCCCCAGCATTTT

abundance: -
v_gene: TRBV23-1
d_gene: -
j_gene: TRBJ1-1
CDR3aa: CASSHQGGGNTEAFF
CDR3nt: TGCGCCAGCAGTCACCAGGGTGGGGGGAACACTGAAGCTTTCTTT

abundance: -
v_gene: TRBV11-2
d_gene: TRBD2
j_gene: TRBJ2-1
CDR3aa: CASRLPPASGRWDEQFF
CDR3nt: TGTGCCAGCAGGTTGCCCCCCGCTAGCGGGAGATGGGATGAGCAGTTCTTC

abundance: -
v_gene: TRBV27
d_gene: -
j_gene: TRBJ2-6
CDR3aa: CASSFRGRTLSGANVLTF
CDR3nt: TGTGCCAGCAGTTTCCGCGGGCGTACGCTGTCTGGGGCCAACGTCCTGACTTTC

abundance: -
v_gene: TRBV7-2
d_gene: -
j_gene: TRBJ1-5
CDR3aa: CASSFGGHNQPQHF
CDR3nt: TGTGCCAGCAGCTTCGGAGGGCACAATCAGCCCCAGCATTTT

abundance: -
v_gene: TRBV5-8
d_gene: TRBD2
j_gene: TRBJ2-1
CDR3aa: CASSLGLAETNEQFF
CDR3nt: TGTGCCAGCAGCTTGGGACTAGCGGAGACCAATGAGCAGTTCTTC

abundance: -
v_gene: TRBV29-1
d_gene: TRBD1
j_gene: TRBJ1-3
CDR3aa: CSVWDRAGNTIYF
CDR3nt: TGCAGCGTTTGGGACAGGGCTGGAAACACCATATATTTT

abundance: -
v_gene: TRBV30
d_gene: TRBD1
j_gene: TRBJ1-5
CDR3aa: CAYHRGAGQPQHF
CDR3nt: TGTGCCTACCACAGGGGCGCGGGCCAGCCCCAGCATTTT

abundance: -
v_gene: TRBV11-2
d_gene: -
j_gene: TRBJ2-2
CDR3aa: CASTAGGRGTGELFF
CDR3nt: TGTGCCAGCACCGCGGGTGGTCGGGGCACCGGGGAGCTGTTTTTT

abundance: -
v_gene: TRBV30
d_gene: -
j_gene: TRBJ1-1
CDR3aa: CAWSGAWNTEAFF
CDR3nt: TGTGCCTGGAGTGGAGCCTGGAACACTGAAGCTTTCTTT

abundance: -
v_gene: TRBV25-1
d_gene: TRBD2
j_gene: TRBJ2-5
CDR3aa: CASSDPRGGPHEWETQYF
CDR3nt: TGTGCCAGCAGTGACCCCCGGGGGGGACCGCATGAGTGGGAGACCCAGTACTTC

abundance: -
v_gene: TRBV19
d_gene: -
j_gene: TRBJ2-4
CDR3aa: CASSPPSPLGIQYF
CDR3nt: TGTGCCAGTAGTCCCCCCTCTCCATTAGGCATTCAGTACTTC